These T cell receptor beta chains were read from a single sample in a study of persistence of HIV-infected CD4 T cells. Data came from immunoSEQ multiplex PCR; TCRdb stores just in-frame clones and leaves some out. The sample yields 40,000 or so clones, roughly 90% seen once. The antigens of these receptors remain unknown. Sequencing used CD4+ T cells sorted from PBMCs after approximately 18-hour stimulation, obtained from a patient who received antiretroviral therapy. The source of these receptors is an adult woman with HIV who was CMV-seropositive. Each CDR3 is given with its conserved first and last residue. Clone size, where shown, is once, few, many, or a class for clones that have expanded.

v_call: TRBV10-3
clone_size: -
cdr3_aa: CAIWASGGELAYNEQFF

v_call: TRBV28
clone_size: -
cdr3_aa: CASSIHTGGYGYTF

v_call: TRBV5-1
clone_size: -
cdr3_aa: CASSLGGRGRSYNEQFF

v_call: TRBV28
clone_size: -
cdr3_aa: CASSLMAALGVEKLFF

v_call: TRBV30
clone_size: -
cdr3_aa: CAWNPGGGYGYTF

v_call: TRBV6-5
clone_size: -
cdr3_aa: CASSYQDRAGGYTF

v_call: TRBV30
clone_size: -
cdr3_aa: CAWSPGVNQPQHF

v_call: TRBV5-1
clone_size: -
cdr3_aa: CASGPTGANTDTQYF

v_call: TRBV7-9
clone_size: -
cdr3_aa: CASSRDGNEKLFF

v_call: TRBV19
clone_size: -
cdr3_aa: CASSITGYQETQYF

v_call: TRBV9
clone_size: -
cdr3_aa: CASSASPRGVGEKLFF

v_call: TRBV27
clone_size: -
cdr3_aa: CASSLRRGEQYF

v_call: TRBV12-5
clone_size: -
cdr3_aa: CASGLAFLAVKYNEQFF

v_call: TRBV30
clone_size: -
cdr3_aa: CAWDRDKLNYGYTF

v_call: TRBV6-5
clone_size: -
cdr3_aa: CASSSGESSYEQYF

v_call: TRBV19
clone_size: -
cdr3_aa: CASSKVAQGAYGYTF

v_call: TRBV30
clone_size: -
cdr3_aa: CAWRGQSNTEAFF

v_call: TRBV14
clone_size: once
cdr3_aa: CASSQGLAGVWEQFF

v_call: TRBV5-1
clone_size: -
cdr3_aa: CASSVGASGTYNEQFF

v_call: TRBV18
clone_size: once
cdr3_aa: CATRHSFGGTEAFF

v_call: TRBV5-1
clone_size: -
cdr3_aa: CASSLTGNTEAFF

v_call: TRBV11-2
clone_size: -
cdr3_aa: CASSLRGMRTGGYNSPLHF

v_call: TRBV10-3
clone_size: -
cdr3_aa: CAISEEGTKNIQYF

v_call: TRBV2
clone_size: once
cdr3_aa: CASRGGTSHGTQYF

v_call: TRBV27
clone_size: -
cdr3_aa: CASSLSGRAYGYTF

v_call: TRBV7-8
clone_size: -
cdr3_aa: CASSYRSGANVLTF

v_call: TRBV6-4
clone_size: -
cdr3_aa: CASKPTGTGVYGYTF

v_call: TRBV18
clone_size: -
cdr3_aa: CASSQGLAPSYEQYF

v_call: TRBV3-1/TRBV3-2
clone_size: -
cdr3_aa: CASSQDLERPQHF

v_call: TRBV5-4
clone_size: -
cdr3_aa: CASSFWAGIAGGQETQYF

v_call: TRBV12-5
clone_size: -
cdr3_aa: CASGLVKGGGYTF

v_call: TRBV6-1
clone_size: few
cdr3_aa: CASSETWNTEAFF

v_call: TRBV5-1
clone_size: -
cdr3_aa: CASSEGGNSYNEQFF

v_call: TRBV5-1
clone_size: -
cdr3_aa: CASSPSGSSYNEQFF

v_call: TRBV4-1
clone_size: -
cdr3_aa: CASSQDTREWAADTQYF

v_call: TRBV20-1
clone_size: -
cdr3_aa: CSAKDGYTF

v_call: TRBV18
clone_size: -
cdr3_aa: CASSATDYEQYF

v_call: TRBV27
clone_size: once
cdr3_aa: CASSLEAGVRTFF

v_call: TRBV5-5
clone_size: -
cdr3_aa: CASSLARDRGTEAFF

v_call: TRBV11-1
clone_size: -
cdr3_aa: CASSRGPNEKLFF

v_call: TRBV9
clone_size: -
cdr3_aa: CASSVGFGQETQYF

v_call: TRBV5-6
clone_size: -
cdr3_aa: CASSLPPGELFF

v_call: TRBV2
clone_size: -
cdr3_aa: CASSEVPHNEQFF

v_call: TRBV29-1
clone_size: -
cdr3_aa: CSVGGGSGRVFF

v_call: TRBV10-3
clone_size: -
cdr3_aa: CAISLQGEETEAFF

v_call: TRBV24-1
clone_size: -
cdr3_aa: CATSGRGVDQPQHF

v_call: TRBV5-6
clone_size: -
cdr3_aa: CASSLTGRAGYTF

v_call: TRBV21-1
clone_size: -
cdr3_aa: CASILARDKGRSNTEAFF

v_call: TRBV27
clone_size: -
cdr3_aa: CASSLEWRAGELFF

v_call: TRBV5-1
clone_size: -
cdr3_aa: CASSLETGGSQPQHF

v_call: TRBV2
clone_size: -
cdr3_aa: CASSVTGEYNSPLHF

v_call: TRBV28
clone_size: -
cdr3_aa: CASSVQDRYDNEQFF

v_call: TRBV25-1
clone_size: once
cdr3_aa: CASSETGRLYGYTF

v_call: TRBV2
clone_size: -
cdr3_aa: CASKLVGLASDTQYF

v_call: TRBV5-1
clone_size: -
cdr3_aa: CASSRNRDGSPLHF

v_call: TRBV6-5
clone_size: -
cdr3_aa: CASMDPQGRLHGYTF

v_call: TRBV6-1
clone_size: -
cdr3_aa: CASSEARLVYGYTF